These T cell receptor beta chains were read from a single sample in a study of T cell responses to AZD1222 COVID-19 vaccine. The assay was immunoSEQ multiplex PCR, and TCRdb's table has in-frame clones only and misses some. The table records roughly 100,000 clones, around 90% of them present only once. The sample was peripheral blood, taken on day 0 of AZD1222 vaccination. These receptors all stem from an adult in good health. The CDR3 runs from the conserved cysteine through the conserved F or W. D genes are given only for firm matches.

NA,TRBJ2-7,TRBV4-3,CASSLGGSSYEQYF,TGCGCCAGCAGCCTCGGGGGATCCTCCTACGAGCAGTACTTC
NA,TRBJ2-3,TRBV9,CASSSIGFGGTQYF,TGTGCCAGCAGCTCAATCGGGTTTGGGGGTACGCAGTATTTT
TRBD2,TRBJ2-3,TRBV5-1,CASSPEVAGVSDTQYF,TGCGCCAGCAGCCCTGAAGTTGCGGGAGTCTCAGATACGCAGTATTTT
TRBD2,TRBJ2-3,TRBV28,CASSLSPWRSGRSDTQYF,TGTGCCAGCAGTTTATCCCCGTGGAGGAGCGGGAGGTCGGATACGCAGTATTTT
TRBD1,TRBJ1-5,TRBV28,CASNPRDRGQPQHF,TGTGCCAGCAACCCCCGGGACAGGGGCCAGCCCCAGCATTTT
TRBD2,TRBJ2-7,TRBV5-1,CASSPTSGSTYEQYF,TGCGCCAGCAGCCCTACTAGCGGGAGTACCTACGAGCAGTACTTC
NA,TRBJ2-3,TRBV19,CASSLLASTDTQYF,TGTGCCAGTAGTCTTCTGGCGAGCACAGATACGCAGTATTTT
NA,TRBJ1-5,TRBV7-9,CASSLTQNQPQHF,TGTGCCAGCAGCTTAACCCAAAATCAGCCCCAGCATTTT
TRBD2,TRBJ2-2,TRBV19,CASSTLIPGLALNGELFF,TGTGCCAGTAGTACGTTAATCCCGGGACTAGCACTAAACGGGGAGCTGTTTTTT
NA,TRBJ1-3,TRBV5-1,CASSSGTSFSGNTIYF,TGCGCCAGCAGCTCCGGGACATCCTTCTCTGGAAACACCATATATTTT
TRBD1,TRBJ2-7,TRBV5-1,CASSSGQLGYEQYF,TGCGCCAGCAGCTCGGGACAGTTAGGTTACGAGCAGTACTTC
TRBD1,TRBJ1-4,TRBV7-2,CASRLQGTLNEKLFF,TGTGCCAGCAGACTACAGGGGACTTTAAATGAAAAACTGTTTTTT
NA,TRBJ2-2,TRBV24-1,CATSAGVGELFF,TGTGCCACCAGTGCCGGGGTCGGGGAGCTGTTTTTT